This TCR beta chain originates from a study of vaccination effects on CD4 cells after COVID-19 (dated by TCRdb to between 2021 and 2023). The study in broad terms: Across the study, the median time from the second dose to post-vaccine sampling was 72 days (range 14 to 241). In both COVID-19 convalescent patients and infection-naive vaccine recipients, the study compared SARS-CoV-2 spike-specific CD4+ TCR repertoires from before mRNA vaccination with those from after it. The full study included roughly 11 COVID-19 convalescent patients and several SARS-CoV-2-naive healthy vaccine recipients. Cultures from other donors in the study were sequenced with the Oncomine TCR Beta short-read assay on an Illumina iSeq 100.

The ViraFEST assay stimulated PBMC with viral peptide pools and then used TCR sequencing to identify antigen-specific CD4+ T cell clonotypes by expansion. After roughly 11 days of culture, CD4+ T cells were isolated with the EasySep CD4+ T cell isolation kit. Two doses of either the BNT162b2 or the mRNA-1273 mRNA SARS-CoV-2 vaccine were administered to participants. Negative nucleocapsid antibody results before and after vaccination confirmed that the healthy vaccine recipients had no prior SARS-CoV-2 infection. About 2.1 million PBMC per well were cultured with 10 ug/ml peptides in IMDM containing approximately 4.7% human AB serum, approximately 10 IU/ml IL-2 and gentamicin. Half of the culture medium was replaced with fresh IL-2-containing medium on days 3 and 7. Each peptide stimulation condition was cultured in triplicate wells unless otherwise noted. Using Ficoll-Paque Plus gradient centrifugation, PBMC were separated from whole blood and then either used fresh or cryopreserved at -140C. Overlapping peptide pools spanned the spike proteins of SARS-CoV-2 and the common cold coronaviruses HCoV-NL63, HCoV-OC43 and HCoV-229E. The QIAamp micro DNA kit was used to extract genomic DNA from the cultured CD4+ T cells.

Concerning this clone: It has no known antigen specificity. Per-base quality was not reported, and no clone a single base away is much larger than it.

Inclusive of the bounding cysteine and phenylalanine, the CDR3 is 17 residues long. The retained sequence is limited to the CDR3, 51 bases, with the frame set at the first base. V loses 1 base at its end and J loses 1 base; junction bases beyond the gene matches: 5. The germline V gene yields SGHTA for CDR1 and FQGNSA for CDR2. General study outcomes and caveats: The study was limited by a small number of convalescent patients and lacked early post-infection timepoints. In healthy vaccine recipients, vaccine-induced clones were almost all SARS-CoV-2 mono-reactive, with only 1 of 255 cross-reactive with common cold coronaviruses. Clones induced by infection and clones induced by vaccination both contracted markedly at late timepoints after vaccination, which fits with T cell responses waning over time.

Receptor amplification or capture employed the immunoSEQ multiplex PCR assay. DNA from the cultured and isolated CD4+ T cells underwent TCR beta CDR3 sequencing. The authors' pipeline ran thus. Non-productive TCR sequences were discarded, and reads were trimmed to the CDR3 region, with only CDR3s of 7 or more amino acids retained. Antigen-specific clonotypes were identified using the MANAFEST web app by comparison of expansion in peptide wells against reference cultures. For clones to be considered positive, expansion at FDR<0.05 versus reference and all other wells, an odds ratio above 5, and a frequency above 0.1% in two replicate wells were required. A clonotype was called cross-reactive if it was significantly expanded both in SARS-CoV-2 spike wells and in at least one common cold coronavirus spike condition. Levenshtein distance calculated with the stringdist R package was used to assess CDR3 similarity, and unrooted trees were constructed with ape in R 3.6.1. Sourced from immuneACCESS, this table was stored by TCRdb with only in-frame sequences that have V and J called. A share of the clones is absent; for the studies checked, an unresolved V gene accounts for under half, and the remainder has no known explanation. The V and J calls and clone size were taken over from that table, and D and trimming were inferred from the DNA. For this sample there are under 80,000 clones; approximately 76% appear just once. 0.8% to 1% of the sample rests with the top ten.

The sample consisted of CD4+ T cells from PBMCs cultured with HCoV-OC43 spike peptides, taken after COVID-19 vaccination. The cell subset or site label of this sample denotes: HCoV-OC43 spike overlapping peptide pool stimulation. This chain joins TRBV7-2 to TRBJ2-2, and TRBD1 aligns with 8 junction nucleotides. This receptor was obtained from a human donor who received a COVID-19 vaccine. The DNA sequence reads TGTGCCAGCAGCTTAGTACGACAGGGGTTGAACACCGGGGAGCTGTTTTTT. Translated, this gives CASSLVRQGLNTGELFF.